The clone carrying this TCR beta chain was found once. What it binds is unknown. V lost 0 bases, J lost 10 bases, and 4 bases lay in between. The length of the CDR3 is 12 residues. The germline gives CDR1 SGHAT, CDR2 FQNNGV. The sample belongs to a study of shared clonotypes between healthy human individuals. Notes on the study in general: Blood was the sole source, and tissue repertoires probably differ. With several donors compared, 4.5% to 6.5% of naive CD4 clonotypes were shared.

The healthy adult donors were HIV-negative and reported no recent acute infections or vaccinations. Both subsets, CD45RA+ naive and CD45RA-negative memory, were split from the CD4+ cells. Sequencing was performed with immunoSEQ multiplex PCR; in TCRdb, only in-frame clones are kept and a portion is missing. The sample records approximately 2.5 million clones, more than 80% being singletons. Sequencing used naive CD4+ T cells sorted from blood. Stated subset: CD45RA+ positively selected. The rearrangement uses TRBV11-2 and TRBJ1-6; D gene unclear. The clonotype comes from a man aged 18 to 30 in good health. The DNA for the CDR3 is TGTGCCAGCAGCTTAGAATACTCACCCCTCCACTTT. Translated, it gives CASSLEYSPLHF.